Detailed here is one TCR beta chain. The target antigen is unknown. A read error may explain this, as a much larger clone is one base away. These data come from a study of blood T cells in healthy people across ages. On the study more broadly: Template switching recovered approximately one barcoded beta molecule for every two T cells.

Next came a second PCR, run for about 6 to 12 cycles, which used a sample-barcoded 5' primer along with a J-beta primer mix. MiXCR, applied by TCRdb to the 5' RACE reads, yields one record per CDR3 protein. The sample yields over 550,000 distinct CDR3 sequences, approximately 30% seen once. This CDR3 contains 15 residues. Between the trimmed V and J ends, which lost 1 base and 3 bases, there was a span of 9 bases. Study-level results: A roughly linear age-dependent decrease characterized TCR beta diversity per million T cells.

The authors extracted at least 5 micrograms of total RNA per sample. The specimen was blood. This sequence originates from a woman aged 80 or older in good health. The V gene is TRBV12-3 or TRBV12-4, the J gene TRBJ1-4; D remains ambiguous. The CDR3 DNA follows: TGTGCCAGCAGTTTAGGGATAGCGCCTAATGAAAAACTGTTTTTT. Translating it yields CASSLGIAPNEKLFF.